Here is one TCR beta chain with its context. Its antigen is still unknown. This record belongs to a study of blood T cells in healthy people across ages. Study findings and constraints: Correlation between TCR beta diversity and naive T cell percentage was strong. In long-lived donors, naive CD4+ cell counts and diversity exceeded those of aged donors.

For the second PCR, which ran for 7 to 11 cycles, a sample-barcoded 5' primer and a J-beta primer mix were used. One entry per CDR3 protein, called by TCRdb with MiXCR from the 5' RACE reads. The sample holds about 1.1 million distinct CDR3 sequences, approximately 38% seen once. The draw of peripheral blood yielded approximately 10 milliliters from each donor. Per individual sample, total RNA of at least 5.5 micrograms was extracted. J was trimmed by 4 bases and V by 4 bases; bases with no gene match: 4. The CDR3 is 14 amino acids. Germline CDR1 is SGHRS and CDR2 is YFSETQ. This clonotype was obtained from a man between 18 and 29 years old in good health. The rearrangement links TRBV5-1 to TRBJ1-2; TRBD1 aligns across 10 bases. Material for sequencing was blood. CDR3 residues: CASSIGQGGYGYTF. DNA of the CDR3: TGCGCCAGCAGCATAGGACAGGGGGGCTATGGCTACACCTTC.